Below, 10 T cell receptor beta chains from the same sample are listed, as sequenced in a study of T-cell reconstitution after alpha-beta-depleted transplantation in children listed by TCRdb under 2016. In the paper's terms, the treatment or condition label means: allogeneic hematopoietic cell transplantation with graft depleted of TCRalphabeta T cells and CD19 B cells. The receptor library was made with PCR. Sequenced using an Illumina HiSeq 2500. TCR libraries were prepared with molecular barcoding, using unique molecular identifiers to normalize TCRbeta repertoire quantification. TCRdb trimmed public reads at Q25 via fastp, called clones via MiXCR and kept in-frame beta chains. Rows merge per CDR3 protein into single entries with the most common DNA and genes. Counted in this sample were about 980,000 distinct CDR3 sequences; roughly 31% of them appeared once. The ten top clones hold 25% to 35% of the sample.

The sequenced sample was PBMCs, mostly from graft donor cells, obtained 360 days after TCRalphabeta/CD19-depleted stem cell transplant. These receptors originate from a boy less than two years old who had a stem cell transplant for SCID, so the T cells may come from the graft donor.

The chain recombines TRBV28 with TRBJ2-7, with D possibly TRBD1 on 5 matching bases. Between the trimmed V and J ends, which lost 2 bases and 3 bases, there was a span of 17 bases. The CDR3 length is 16 residues. Germline loops: CDR1 MDHEN, CDR2 SYDVKM. The DNA of the CDR3 is TGTGCCAGCAGTTTAGGGTTTTGGACACAGAGCTACGAGCAGTACTTC. It specifies CASSLGFWTQSYEQYF.

This sequence joins TRBV9 and TRBJ2-7; no clear D gene. The CDR3 extends over 14 amino acids. Trimming took 4 bases from V and 0 from J, leaving 11 bases between them. Germline V gives CDR1 SGDLS, CDR2 YYNGEE. In DNA form, the CDR3 reads TGTGCCAGCAGCCCCCCCACCCGCTCCTACGAGCAGTACTTC. Amino acid sequence: CASSPPTRSYEQYF. Looking up the rest from reference TRBV9 and TRBJ2-7 gives the full variable domain: DSGVTQTPKHLITATGQRVTLRCSPRSGDLSVYWYQQSLDQGLQFLIQYYNGEERAKGNILERFSAQQFPDLHSELNLSSLELGDSALYFCASSPPTRSYEQYFGPGTRLTVT.

The chain combines TRBV20-1 with TRBJ2-3; no clear D. The length of the CDR3 is 12 residues. Germline values: CDR1 DFQATT, CDR2 SNEGSKA (reference sequence). The V and J ends lost 3 bases and 2 bases respectively, with 6 bases between them. CDR3 loop: CSASTDTDTQYF. The DNA for the CDR3 is TGCAGTGCTAGTACAGACACAGATACGCAGTATTTT.

The rearrangement uses TRBV20-1 and TRBJ2-4, with a tentative D call TRBD2 (7 bases). This CDR3 region has 16 residues. Trimming left V 3 bases short and J 6 bases short, with 21 bases between. Germline V gene sequence: CDR1 DFQATT, CDR2 SNEGSKA (reference sequence). This CDR3 reads CSASRPNGGPRNIQYF. As DNA, the CDR3 is TGCAGTGCTAGCCGGCCTAACGGGGGGCCGAGAAACATTCAGTACTTC.

This clonotype was seen once. The chain has TRBV5-6 and TRBJ2-1; D is perhaps TRBD2 (6 bases). V shed 4 bases and J shed 7 bases, with 15 bases lying between them. The germline V gene has CDR1 SGHDT and CDR2 YYEEEE. This CDR3 spans 14 amino acids. The CDR3 region has the DNA TGTGCCAGCAGCCCCCACGTGGCGGGGAATGAGCAGTTCTTC. This translates into CASSPHVAGNEQFF. Full variable domain (missing parts from reference TRBV5-6 and TRBJ2-1): DAGVTQSPTHLIKTRGQQVTLRCSPKSGHDTVSWYQQALGQGPQFIFQYYEEEERQRGNFPDRFSGHQFPNYSSELNVNALLLGDSALYLCASSPHVAGNEQFFGPGTRLTVL.

This clonotype appeared a few times. The chain employs TRBV7-9 and TRBJ2-7; D is possibly TRBD1 or TRBD2 (6 bases each). The CDR3 runs to 16 residues. V lost 3 bases to trimming and J lost 0 bases, with 15 bases between them. The germline V gene has CDR1 SEHNR and CDR2 FQNEAQ (reference sequence). DNA for the CDR3: TGTGCCAGCAGCTTGCCTACGGGGGCGGCCTCCTACGAGCAGTACTTC. Translated, it gives CASSLPTGAASYEQYF.

The sample holds a few counts of this clonotype. The chain joins TRBV20-1 to TRBJ1-1; the D is unclear. Germline V gives CDR1 DFQATT, CDR2 SNEGSKA (reference sequence). This CDR3 has 14 residues. Trimming removed 6 bases from V and 5 bases from J, with 19 bases in between. This chain's CDR3 is CSAAGRGVRTEAFF. The CDR3 DNA reads TGCAGTGCCGCAGGCCGTGGGGTCAGGACTGAAGCTTTCTTT.

The genes are TRBV5-1 and TRBJ2-1, with D tentatively TRBD1 (6 bases). The CDR3 sequence is 15 residues long. Germline CDR1 and CDR2: SGHRS and YFSETQ. V lost 4 bases and J 2 bases, leaving 13 bases between the germline ends. The CDR3 sequence: CASSGGGLAYNEQFF. The CDR3 nucleotides are TGCGCCAGCAGCGGGGGCGGATTGGCCTACAATGAGCAGTTCTTC.

The CDR3 is CASSHRGVVATEAFF. In DNA form, the CDR3 reads TGTGCCAGCAGTCACCGAGGGGTGGTGGCCACTGAAGCTTTCTTT. The V call is TRBV7-2, the J call TRBJ1-1, with D possibly being TRBD1 (5 bases). CDR3 size: 15 residues. V dropped 6 bases and J dropped 4 bases, with 18 bases sitting between them. Germline CDR1 SGHTA, CDR2 FQGNSA.

The rearrangement links TRBV18 to TRBJ2-7; 7 nucleotides line up with TRBD2. From germline, CDR1 is KGHSH and CDR2 LQKENI. CDR3 length equals 17 residues. Trimming at V came to 3 bases and at J to 0 bases, leaving 11 bases not matched to a gene. The CDR3 here is CASSPRERGPHSYEQYF. Here the CDR3 DNA reads TGTGCCAGCTCACCGCGCGAGCGGGGACCTCACTCCTACGAGCAGTACTTC.